This T cell receptor (beta chain) was obtained from a study of cytomegalovirus exposure and HLA in healthy donors. PCR was performed using 60 Vbeta and 13 Jbeta primers. Sequenced by immunoSEQ multiplex PCR; TCRdb stores in-frame clones only, minus some. The table records about 120,000 clones, about 60% of them present only once. Points from the study as a whole: TCR beta V segments were, for the most part, productive about 90% or about 30% of the time in an earlier analysis. The likely origin of a cluster of highly shared sequence variants was a sequencing artifact.

The CDR3 loop spans 14 amino acids. V shed 2 bases and J shed 7 bases, with 14 bases lying between them. Germline V gene lookup returns CDR1 MDHEN and CDR2 SYDVKM. This clone came up once. Its antigen is not identified. This sequence joins TRBV28 and TRBJ1-2; D perhaps matches TRBD1 (5 bases). This receptor was identified in a woman in her 30s in good health and CMV-seronegative. Material: PBMCs. CDR3 nucleotides: TGTGCCAGCAGTTTAATTGGCAGGGTGCCTGGCTACACCTTC. Its protein is CASSLIGRVPGYTF.